This T cell receptor beta chain was retrieved from a study of cytomegalovirus exposure and HLA in healthy donors. V dropped 0 bases and J dropped 4 bases, with 9 bases sitting between them. This CDR3 comprises 14 residues. Germline V CDR1 and CDR2: MNHEY, SVGAGI. General observations from the study: Researchers counted 164 TCR beta chains as cytomegalovirus-associated.

This clone was found once. The antigen remains undetermined. PCR involved 60 Vbeta and 13 Jbeta primers. Original analysis: A follow-up analysis tallied 60 million to 85 million unique TCR beta chains, roughly 11 million shared. Profiled with immunoSEQ multiplex PCR; TCRdb holds only in-frame clones, not every one. The V and J calls and clone size were taken over from that table, and D and trimming were inferred from the DNA. The sample has 300,000 or so clones; roughly 86% are singletons. The sequenced sample was PBMCs. The sequence was obtained from a woman aged 40 to 50 in good health and CMV-seropositive. This chain connects TRBV6-5 to TRBJ1-1, with no clear D. The CDR3 is CASSYSGEFTEAFF. The CDR3 nucleotides read TGTGCCAGCAGTTACTCCGGGGAGTTCACTGAAGCTTTCTTT.